The clone carrying this T cell receptor (beta chain) came up a few times. TCRdb analysed the 5' RACE reads with MiXCR anew, one entry per CDR3 protein. The sample records 400,000 to 450,000 distinct CDR3 sequences, roughly 17% being singletons. The sample is drawn from a study of T-cell memory formation after mild COVID-19. From germline, CDR1 is SEHNR and CDR2 FQNEAQ (reference sequence). The CDR3 sequence is 14 residues long. V lost 2 bases and J lost 8, with 15 bases in between. The source of this sequence is a man younger than 35 who had mild COVID-19 (a few samples of this study predate the infection). Cell type and time point are not known. The chain employs TRBV7-9 and TRBJ1-2; a possible D gene is TRBD1 (5 bases). Sequenced input: PBMCs or a T cell subset sorted from them (not recorded which). CDR3: CASSLSQGGSGYTF. For the CDR3, the DNA is TGTGCCAGCAGCTTATCCCAGGGAGGGTCAGGCTACACCTTC.